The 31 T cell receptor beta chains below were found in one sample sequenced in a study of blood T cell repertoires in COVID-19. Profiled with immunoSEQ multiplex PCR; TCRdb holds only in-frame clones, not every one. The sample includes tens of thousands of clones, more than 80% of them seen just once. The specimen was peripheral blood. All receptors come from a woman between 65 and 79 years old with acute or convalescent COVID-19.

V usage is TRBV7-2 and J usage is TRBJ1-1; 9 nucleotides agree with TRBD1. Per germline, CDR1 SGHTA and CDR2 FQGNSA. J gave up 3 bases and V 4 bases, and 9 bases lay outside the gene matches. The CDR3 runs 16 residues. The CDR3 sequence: CASSSYRTGADTEAFF. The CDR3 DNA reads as TGTGCCAGCAGCTCATATAGGACAGGGGCGGACACTGAAGCTTTCTTT.

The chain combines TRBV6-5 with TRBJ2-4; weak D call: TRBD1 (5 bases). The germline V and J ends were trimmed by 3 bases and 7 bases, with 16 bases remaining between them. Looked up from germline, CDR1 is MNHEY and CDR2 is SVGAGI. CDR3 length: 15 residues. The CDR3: CASSYLLGRANIQYF. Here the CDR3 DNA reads TGTGCCAGCAGTTATCTATTAGGCAGGGCGAACATTCAGTACTTC.

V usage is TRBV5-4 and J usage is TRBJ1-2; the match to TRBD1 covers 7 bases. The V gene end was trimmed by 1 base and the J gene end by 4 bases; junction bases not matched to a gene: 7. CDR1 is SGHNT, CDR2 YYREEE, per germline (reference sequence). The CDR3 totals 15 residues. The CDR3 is CASSLSGTASYGYTF. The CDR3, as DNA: TGTGCCAGCAGCTTGTCTGGGACAGCCTCCTATGGCTACACCTTC.

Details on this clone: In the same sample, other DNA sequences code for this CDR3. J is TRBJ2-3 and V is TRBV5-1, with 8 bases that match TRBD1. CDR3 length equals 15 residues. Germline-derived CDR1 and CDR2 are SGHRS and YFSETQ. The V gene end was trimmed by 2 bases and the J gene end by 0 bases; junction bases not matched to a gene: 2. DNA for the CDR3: TGCGCCAGCAGCTTCACAGGGGGAAGCACAGATACGCAGTATTTT. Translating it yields CASSFTGGSTDTQYF. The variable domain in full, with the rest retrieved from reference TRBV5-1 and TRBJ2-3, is KAGVTQTPRYLIKTRGQQVTLSCSPISGHRSVSWYQQTPGQGLQFLFEYFSETQRNKGNFPGRFSGRQFSNSRSEMNVSTLELGDSALYLCASSFTGGSTDTQYFGPGTRLTVL.

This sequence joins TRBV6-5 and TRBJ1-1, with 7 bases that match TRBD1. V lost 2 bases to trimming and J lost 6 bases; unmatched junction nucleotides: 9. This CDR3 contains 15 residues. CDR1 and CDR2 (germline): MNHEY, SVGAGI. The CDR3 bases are TGTGCCAGCAGTTACACGACAGGGAGGAATCCTGAAGCTTTCTTT. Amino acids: CASSYTTGRNPEAFF.

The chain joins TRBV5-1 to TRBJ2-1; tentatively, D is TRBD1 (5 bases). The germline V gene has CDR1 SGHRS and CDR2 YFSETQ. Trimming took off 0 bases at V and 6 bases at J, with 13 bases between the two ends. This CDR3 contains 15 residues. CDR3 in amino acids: CASSLGQPLTNEQFF. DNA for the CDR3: TGCGCCAGCAGCTTGGGACAGCCACTTACCAATGAGCAGTTCTTC.

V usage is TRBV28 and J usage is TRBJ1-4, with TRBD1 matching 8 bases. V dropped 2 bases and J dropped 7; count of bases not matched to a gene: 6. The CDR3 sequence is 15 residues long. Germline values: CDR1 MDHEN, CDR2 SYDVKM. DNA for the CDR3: TGTGCCAGCAGTTTACAGACAGGGGCGCGTGAAAAACTGTTTTTT. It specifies CASSLQTGAREKLFF.

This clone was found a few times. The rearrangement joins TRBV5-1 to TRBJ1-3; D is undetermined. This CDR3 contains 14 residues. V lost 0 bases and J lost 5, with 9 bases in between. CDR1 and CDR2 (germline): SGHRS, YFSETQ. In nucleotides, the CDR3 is TGCGCCAGCAGCTTGGGGGCAGAACGAAACACCATATATTTT. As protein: CASSLGAERNTIYF.

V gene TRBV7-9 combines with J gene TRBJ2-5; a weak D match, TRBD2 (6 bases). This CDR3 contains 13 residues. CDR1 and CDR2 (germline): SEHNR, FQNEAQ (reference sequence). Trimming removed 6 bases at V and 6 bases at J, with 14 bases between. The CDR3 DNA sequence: TGTGCCAGCAGTCGACCGGGGGATAAGACCCAGTACTTC. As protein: CASSRPGDKTQYF.

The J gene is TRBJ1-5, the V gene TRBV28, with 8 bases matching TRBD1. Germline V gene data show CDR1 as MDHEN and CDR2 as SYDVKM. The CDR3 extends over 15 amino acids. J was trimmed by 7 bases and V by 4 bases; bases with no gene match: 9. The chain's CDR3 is CASSSGRGQRQPQHF. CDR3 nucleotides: TGTGCCAGCAGTTCGGGCAGGGGGCAACGACAGCCCCAGCATTTT.

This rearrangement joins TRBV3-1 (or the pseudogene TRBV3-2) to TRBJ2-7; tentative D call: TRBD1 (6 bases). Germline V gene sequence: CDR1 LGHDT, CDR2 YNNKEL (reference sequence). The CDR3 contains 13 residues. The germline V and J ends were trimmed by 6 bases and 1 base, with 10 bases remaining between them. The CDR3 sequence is CASRLGQSYEQYF. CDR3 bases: TGTGCCAGCAGACTTGGACAGTCCTACGAGCAGTACTTC.

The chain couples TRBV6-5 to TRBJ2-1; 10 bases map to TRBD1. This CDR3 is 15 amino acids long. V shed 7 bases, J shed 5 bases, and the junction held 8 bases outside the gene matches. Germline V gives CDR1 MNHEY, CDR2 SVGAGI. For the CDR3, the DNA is TGTGCCAGCACCCTGGACAGGGGGATCGACAATGAGCAGTTCTTC. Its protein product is CASTLDRGIDNEQFF.

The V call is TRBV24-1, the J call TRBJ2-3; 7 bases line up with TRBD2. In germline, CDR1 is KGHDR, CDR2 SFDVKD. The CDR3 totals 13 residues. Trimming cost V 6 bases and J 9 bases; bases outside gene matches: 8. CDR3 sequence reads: CATSFSASGTQYF. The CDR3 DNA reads TGTGCCACCAGTTTCTCGGCTAGCGGAACGCAGTATTTT.

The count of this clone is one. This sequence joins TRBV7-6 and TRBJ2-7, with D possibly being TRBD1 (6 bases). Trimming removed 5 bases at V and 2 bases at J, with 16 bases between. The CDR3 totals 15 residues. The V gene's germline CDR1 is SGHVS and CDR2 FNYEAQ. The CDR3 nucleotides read TGTGCCAGCAGCCCACCGGACAGCTCTACCTACGAGCAGTACTTC. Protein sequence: CASSPPDSSTYEQYF. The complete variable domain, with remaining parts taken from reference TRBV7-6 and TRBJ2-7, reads GAGVSQSPRYKVTKRGQDVALRCDPISGHVSLYWYRQALGQGPEFLTYFNYEAQQDKSGLPNDRFSAERPEGSISTLTIQRTEQRDSAMYRCASSPPDSSTYEQYFGPGTRLTVT.

CDR3 loop: CASSPDRGLYNEQFF. DNA for the CDR3: TGTGCCAGTAGTCCGGACAGGGGGCTCTACAATGAGCAGTTCTTC. The chain uses TRBV19 and TRBJ2-1; the match to TRBD1 covers 11 bases. This CDR3 contains 15 residues. The germline V gene has CDR1 LNHDA and CDR2 SQIVND (reference sequence). Unmatched junction bases numbered 3, after V lost 5 bases and J lost 3 bases.

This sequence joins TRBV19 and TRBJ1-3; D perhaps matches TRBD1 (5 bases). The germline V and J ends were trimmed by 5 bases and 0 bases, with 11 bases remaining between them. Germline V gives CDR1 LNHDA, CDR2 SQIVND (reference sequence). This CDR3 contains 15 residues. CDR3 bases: TGTGCCAGTAGTCGACAGCTACACTCTGGAAACACCATATATTTT. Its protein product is CASSRQLHSGNTIYF.

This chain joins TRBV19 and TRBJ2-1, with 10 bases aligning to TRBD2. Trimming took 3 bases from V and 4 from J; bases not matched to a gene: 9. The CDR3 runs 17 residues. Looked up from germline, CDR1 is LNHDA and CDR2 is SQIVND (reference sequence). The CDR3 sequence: CASSIGGAGGPYNEQFF. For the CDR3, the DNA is TGTGCCAGTAGTATTGGGGGAGCGGGAGGGCCGTACAATGAGCAGTTCTTC.

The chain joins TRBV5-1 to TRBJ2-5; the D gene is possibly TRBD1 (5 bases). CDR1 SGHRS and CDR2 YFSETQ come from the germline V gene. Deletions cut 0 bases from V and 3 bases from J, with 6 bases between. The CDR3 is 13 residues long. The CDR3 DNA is TGCGCCAGCAGCTTGGGACAGAAAGAGACCCAGTACTTC. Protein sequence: CASSLGQKETQYF.

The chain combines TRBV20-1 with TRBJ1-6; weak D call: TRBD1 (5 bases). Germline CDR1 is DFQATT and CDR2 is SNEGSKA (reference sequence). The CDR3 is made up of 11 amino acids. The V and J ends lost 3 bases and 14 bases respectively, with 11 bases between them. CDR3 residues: CSARGGRTLHF. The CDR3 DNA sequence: TGCAGTGCTAGGGGGGGGAGAACCCTCCACTTT.

The CDR3 coding sequence is TGTGCCAGCAGTTTCGGGGGGAGCAATCAGCCCCAGCATTTT. Encoded protein: CASSFGGSNQPQHF. The chain is built from TRBV27 and TRBJ1-5; D may be TRBD1 (5 bases). Trimming removed 3 bases from V and 1 base from J, with 7 bases in between. Germline CDR1 and CDR2: MNHEY and SMNVEV (reference sequence). The CDR3 is made up of 14 amino acids.

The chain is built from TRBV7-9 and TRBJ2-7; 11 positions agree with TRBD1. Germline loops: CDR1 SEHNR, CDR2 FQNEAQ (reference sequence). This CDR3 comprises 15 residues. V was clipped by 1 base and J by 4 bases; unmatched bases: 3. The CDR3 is CASSLGGTGGYEQYF. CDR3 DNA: TGTGCCAGCAGCTTAGGAGGGACAGGGGGTTACGAGCAGTACTTC.

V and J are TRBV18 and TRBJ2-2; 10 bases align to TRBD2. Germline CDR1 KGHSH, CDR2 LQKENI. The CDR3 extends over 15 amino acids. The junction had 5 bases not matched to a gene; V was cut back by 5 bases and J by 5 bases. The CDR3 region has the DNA TGTGCCAGCTCATCTAGCGGGAGAGGTACCGGGGAGCTGTTTTTT. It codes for CASSSSGRGTGELFF.

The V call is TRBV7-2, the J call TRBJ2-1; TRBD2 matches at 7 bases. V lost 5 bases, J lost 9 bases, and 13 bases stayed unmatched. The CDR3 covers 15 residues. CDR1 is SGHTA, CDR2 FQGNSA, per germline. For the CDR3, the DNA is TGTGCCAGCAGCGCCACTGGGGGGGGAGGTGCTGAGCAGTTCTTC. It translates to CASSATGGGGAEQFF.

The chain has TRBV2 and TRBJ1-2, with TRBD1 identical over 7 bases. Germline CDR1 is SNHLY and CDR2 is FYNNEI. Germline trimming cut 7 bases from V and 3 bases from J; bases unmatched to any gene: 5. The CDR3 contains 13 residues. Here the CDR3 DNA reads TGTGCCAGCAAAAACAGGGGCGACTATGGCTACACCTTC. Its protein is CASKNRGDYGYTF.

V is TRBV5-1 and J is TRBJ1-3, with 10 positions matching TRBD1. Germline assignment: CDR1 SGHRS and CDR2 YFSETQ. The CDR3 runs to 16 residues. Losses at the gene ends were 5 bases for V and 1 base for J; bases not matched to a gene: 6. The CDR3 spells CASRGQGRQSGNTIYF. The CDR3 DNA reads TGCGCCAGCAGGGGACAGGGGAGACAGTCTGGAAACACCATATATTTT.

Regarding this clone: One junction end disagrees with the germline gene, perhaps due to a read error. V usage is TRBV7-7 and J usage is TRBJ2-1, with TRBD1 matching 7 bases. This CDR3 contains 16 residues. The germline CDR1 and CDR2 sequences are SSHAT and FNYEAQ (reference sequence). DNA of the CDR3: TGTGCTAGCAGCTTAATCCAACAGGGGTCCTACAATGAGCAGTTCTTC. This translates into CASSLIQQGSYNEQFF.

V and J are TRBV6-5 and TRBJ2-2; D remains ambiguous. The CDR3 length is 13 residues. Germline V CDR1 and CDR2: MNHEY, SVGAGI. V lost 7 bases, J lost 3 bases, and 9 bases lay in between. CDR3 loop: CASKGQDTGELFF. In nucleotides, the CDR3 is TGTGCCAGCAAAGGTCAGGACACCGGGGAGCTGTTTTTT.

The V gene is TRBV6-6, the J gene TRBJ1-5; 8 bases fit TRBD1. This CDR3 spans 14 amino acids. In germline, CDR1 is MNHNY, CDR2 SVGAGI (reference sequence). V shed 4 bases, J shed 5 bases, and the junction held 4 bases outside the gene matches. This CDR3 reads CASSWTGRDQPQHF. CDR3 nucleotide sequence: TGTGCCAGCAGTTGGACAGGGAGGGATCAGCCCCAGCATTTT.

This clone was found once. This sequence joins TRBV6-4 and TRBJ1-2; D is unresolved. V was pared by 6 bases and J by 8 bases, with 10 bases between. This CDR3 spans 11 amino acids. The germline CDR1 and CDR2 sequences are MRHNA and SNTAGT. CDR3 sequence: CASREARGYTF. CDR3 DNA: TGTGCCAGCAGGGAAGCGAGGGGCTACACCTTC.

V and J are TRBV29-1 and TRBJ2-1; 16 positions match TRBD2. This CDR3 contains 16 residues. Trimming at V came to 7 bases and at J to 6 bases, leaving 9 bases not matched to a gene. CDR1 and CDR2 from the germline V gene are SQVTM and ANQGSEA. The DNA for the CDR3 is TGCAGCGGGGTCGAGGGACTAGCGGGAGGGAGCAATGAGCAGTTCTTC. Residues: CSGVEGLAGGSNEQFF.

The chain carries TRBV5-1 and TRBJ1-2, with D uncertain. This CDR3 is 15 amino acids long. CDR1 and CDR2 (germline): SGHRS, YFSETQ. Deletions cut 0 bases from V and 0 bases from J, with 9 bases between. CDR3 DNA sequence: TGCGCCAGCAGCTTGGCTGGCATTACTAACTATGGCTACACCTTC. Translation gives CASSLAGITNYGYTF.